This T cell receptor (beta chain) was identified in a study of shared clonotypes between healthy human individuals. The method was immunoSEQ multiplex PCR; TCRdb's version includes in-frame clones alone and lacks a portion of them. The table lists about 980,000 clones, 60% to 85% of them singletons, with over 1.3% in the top ten. The table lists this clone with a few counts. Its antigen is as yet unknown. Findings and limits, study-wide: Genetic and exposure-history diversity was limited by the small donor number. Naive subsets generally exceeded memory subsets in estimated richness.

The CDR3 is 15 amino acids. The V and J ends lost 4 bases and 9 bases, in that order; junction bases with no gene match: 11. Germline-derived CDR1 and CDR2 are ENHRY and SYGVKD. V usage is TRBV10-3 and J usage is TRBJ2-1; 8 bases match TRBD2. Sequencing used memory CD4+ T cells sorted from blood. Subset meaning: CD45RA-negative fraction. The sequence was obtained from a man between 18 and 29 years old in good health. CDR3 residues: CAISAQGPSGGEQFF. In DNA, the CDR3 is TGTGCCATCAGTGCACAGGGTCCCAGCGGGGGTGAGCAGTTCTTC.